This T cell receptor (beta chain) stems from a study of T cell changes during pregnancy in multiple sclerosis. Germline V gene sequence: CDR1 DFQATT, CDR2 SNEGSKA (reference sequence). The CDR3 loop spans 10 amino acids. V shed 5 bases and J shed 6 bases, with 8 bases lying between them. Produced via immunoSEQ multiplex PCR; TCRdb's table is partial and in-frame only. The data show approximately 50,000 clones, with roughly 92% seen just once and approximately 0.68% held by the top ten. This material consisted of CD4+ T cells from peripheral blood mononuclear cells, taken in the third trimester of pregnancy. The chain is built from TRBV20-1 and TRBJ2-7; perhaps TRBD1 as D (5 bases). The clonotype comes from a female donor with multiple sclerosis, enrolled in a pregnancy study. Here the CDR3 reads CSAAGIEQYF. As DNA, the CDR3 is TGCAGTGCTGCAGGGATCGAGCAGTACTTC.